This entry is about one T cell receptor (beta chain). cDNA prepared by RNA extraction and subsequent reverse transcription served as the template for sequencing. Sequencing used immunoSEQ multiplex PCR; TCRdb keeps in-frame clones, though not all of them. This sample carries around 190,000 clones, roughly 60% of them seen once, and the ten largest clones take roughly 1.3%. The data originate from a study of CD8+ T cells in alopecia areata. Looking at the study overall: Treated patients swallowed 5 to 10 mg of oral tofacitinib twice daily.

The treatment: oral pan-JAK inhibitor, 5-10 mg twice daily. Sorting of PBMCs yielded the CD4+ and CD8+ T cells. Material: CD4+ T cells sorted from blood, obtained between weeks 47 and 50, from a patient treated with tofacitinib. The sequence came from a human donor with alopecia areata.

CDR3 loop: CASSVGPGGSPLHF. CDR3 coding DNA: TGTGCCAGCAGCGTAGGCCCGGGTGGTTCACCCCTCCACTTT. The gene calls are TRBV9 and TRBJ1-6, with D hard to call. Trimming took 0 bases from V and 9 from J, leaving 10 bases between them. The CDR3 has 14 residues. CDR1 SGDLS and CDR2 YYNGEE come from the germline V gene.